These 28 T cell receptor beta chains share one sample of origin, sequenced in a study of T cells in Graves' hyperthyroidism and ophthalmopathy (dated by TCRdb to the late 2010s). The library was produced with multiplex PCR. The reads were generated on an Illumina HiSeq 2000. Amplification of TCR beta CDR3 regions was carried out from RNA transcripts. The TCR CDR3 was subjected to a first round of RT-PCR using the HTBI primer set and the Qiagen OneStep RT-PCR kit. TCRdb's own reprocessing of the public reads used fastp at Q25 and MiXCR and kept productive beta chains. When rows share a CDR3 protein, they turn into one entry using the most common DNA and genes. The sample contains 500,000 or so distinct CDR3 sequences, over 15% of them found a single time. Of the sample, roughly a sixth falls within the top ten clones. The sequenced material came from blood. The receptor source for this set is a woman aged 18-29 years with Graves' ophthalmopathy.

There are a few counts of this clonotype. V usage is TRBV4-3 and J usage is TRBJ2-7; 8 bases are shared with TRBD1. V lost 5 bases, J lost 5 bases, and 5 bases stayed unmatched. The CDR3 extends over 13 amino acids. CDR1 is LGHNA, CDR2 YSLEER, per germline. This chain's CDR3 is CASSTMTGDEQYF. CDR3 nucleotides: TGCGCCAGCAGCACGATGACAGGGGACGAGCAGTACTTC.

The chain has TRBV7-2 and TRBJ1-1, with 8 bases fitting TRBD1. V lost 4 bases to trimming and J lost 3 bases; unmatched junction nucleotides: 4. CDR1 and CDR2 from the germline V gene are SGHTA and FQGNSA. The CDR3 runs 14 residues. CDR3 in amino acids: CTSSSLDRDTEAFF. In nucleotides, the CDR3 is TGTACCAGCAGCTCCCTGGACAGGGACACTGAAGCTTTCTTT.

Concerning this clonotype itself: A much larger clone lies a single base off, so this may be a read error. The V and J genes are TRBV2 and TRBJ2-2, with TRBD2 as a possible D gene (5 bases). This CDR3 region has 15 residues. V was cut by 1 base and J by 4 bases, with 10 bases left in between. CDR1 and CDR2 from the germline V gene are SNHLY and FYNNEI. CDR3: CASSEGTGTTGELFF. CDR3 DNA: TGTGCCAGCAGTGAAGGGACGGGAACCACCGGGGAGCTGTTTTTT. Supplemented by reference TRBV2 and TRBJ2-2, the full variable domain reads EPEVTQTPSHQVTQMGQEVILRCVPISNHLYFYWYRQILGQKVEFLVSFYNNEISEKSEIFDDQFSVERPDGSNFTLKIRSTKLEDSAMYFCASSEGTGTTGELFFGEGSRLTVL.

This clonotype was found many times. The chain recombines TRBV11-1 with TRBJ2-7; D is unclear. The V and J ends lost 5 bases and 1 base respectively, with 18 bases between them. Germline-derived CDR1 and CDR2 are SGHAT and FQDESV (reference sequence). The CDR3 runs 16 residues. The chain's CDR3 is CASSPFLAEISYEQYF. The CDR3 region has the DNA TGTGCCAGCAGCCCCTTCTTGGCGGAGATATCCTACGAGCAGTACTTC.

This clonotype occurred a few times. One junction end disagrees with the germline gene, perhaps due to a read error. The rearrangement joins TRBV24-1 to TRBJ1-2; D is perhaps TRBD1 (5 bases). CDR1 KGHDR and CDR2 SFDVKD come from the germline V gene. The CDR3 has 16 residues. The CDR3, as DNA: TGTGCCACCAGTGATTTTGGTCAGGGCGGGCCCTATGGCCACACCTTC. This gives the protein CATSDFGQGGPYGHTF.

The chain carries TRBV19 and TRBJ1-5, with D maybe TRBD1 (6 bases). The ends were cut back, 4 bases at V and 6 bases at J, with 16 bases in the middle. The CDR3 spans 15 residues. Germline V gene sequence: CDR1 LNHDA, CDR2 SQIVND (reference sequence). The CDR3 is CASSSLQGVSQPQHF. DNA for the CDR3: TGTGCCAGTAGTAGCCTACAGGGCGTTAGTCAGCCCCAGCATTTT.

This clonotype occurred a few times. This chain links TRBV27 with TRBJ1-4; 9 bases fit TRBD1. The V and J ends lost 5 bases and 6 bases, in that order; junction bases with no gene match: 13. Germline values: CDR1 MNHEY, CDR2 SMNVEV (reference sequence). The CDR3 totals 17 residues. DNA of the CDR3: TGTGCCAGCAGTCCGGGGGGACAGGGCATCGTATATGAAAAACTGTTTTTT. Translating it yields CASSPGGQGIVYEKLFF.

The V call is TRBV6-2 or TRBV6-3, the J call TRBJ1-3; D gene uncertain. Germline CDR1 and CDR2: MNHEY and SVGEGT. The CDR3 sequence is 14 residues long. Trimming cost V 7 bases and J 0 bases, with 10 bases left between them. CDR3 residues: CASTGFTSGNTIYF. The CDR3 DNA reads as TGTGCCAGCACGGGATTTACCTCTGGAAACACCATATATTTT.

The chain employs TRBV10-3 and TRBJ2-2, with TRBD1 identical over 7 bases. The CDR3 has 15 amino acids. Unmatched junction bases numbered 9, after V lost 3 bases and J lost 8 bases. Germline CDR1 is ENHRY and CDR2 is SYGVKD. This CDR3 reads CAISERGPNMGELFF. The CDR3 nucleotides are TGTGCCATCAGTGAAAGGGGGCCTAATATGGGGGAGCTGTTTTTT.

This clonotype was counted a few times. The V gene is TRBV6-1, the J gene TRBJ1-2; weak D call: TRBD1 (5 bases). The ends were cut back, 6 bases at V and 8 bases at J, with 16 bases in the middle. The CDR3 contains 13 residues. In germline, CDR1 is MNHNS, CDR2 SASEGT. In nucleotides, the CDR3 is TGTGCCAGCAGCCCCGGGGCAGGGAGCGGCTACACCTTC. Amino acids: CASSPGAGSGYTF.

The table lists this clonotype with many counts. The rearrangement links TRBV20-1 to TRBJ1-5; D is ambiguous. Germline loops: CDR1 DFQATT, CDR2 SNEGSKA (reference sequence). The CDR3 length is 15 residues. The germline V and J ends were trimmed by 0 bases and 4 bases, with 13 bases remaining between them. CDR3 loop: CSARDPSAANQPQHF. The CDR3, as DNA: TGCAGTGCTAGAGATCCGTCGGCGGCGAATCAGCCCCAGCATTTT.

This clonotype was seen repeatedly, ten times or more. One junction end does not reproduce the germline sequence, and a read error may be involved. The V gene is TRBV20-1, the J gene TRBJ2-1; possibly TRBD1 for D (5 bases). Per the germline V gene, CDR1 is DFQATT and CDR2 is SNEGSKA (reference sequence). The CDR3 is made up of 13 amino acids. CDR3 nucleotides: TGCAGTGTTAGATGGGGCGCTGATTGGGAGCAGTTCTTC. Its protein is CSVRWGADWEQFF.

This clonotype was picked up many times. The rearrangement links TRBV20-1 to TRBJ2-1; possibly TRBD1 or TRBD2 for D (5 bases each). The CDR3 runs to 15 residues. V lost 0 bases and J 3 bases, leaving 12 bases between the germline ends. The germline gives CDR1 DFQATT, CDR2 SNEGSKA (reference sequence). CDR3 bases: TGCAGTGCTAGAGATCCCATGGGGGACTACAATGAGCAGTTCTTC. Its translation: CSARDPMGDYNEQFF.

To note about this clonotype: With a much larger clone just one base away, this may be a read error. V is TRBV7-8 and J is TRBJ2-7; D possibly corresponds to TRBD1 (5 bases). The CDR3 is 18 amino acids. V lost 1 base and J lost 2, with 21 bases in between. The V gene's germline CDR1 is SGHVS and CDR2 FQNEAQ. As DNA, the CDR3 is TGTGCCAGCAGCTTAGGCCCCTTGGGGCAGGCAATCGCCTACGAGCAGTACTTC. Amino acids: CASSLGPLGQAIAYEQYF. The full variable domain, completed using reference TRBV7-8 and TRBJ2-7, is GAGVSQSPRYKVAKRGQDVALRCDPISGHVSLFWYQQALGQGPEFLTYFQNEAQLDKSGLPSDRFFAERPEGSVSTLKIQRTQQEDSAVYLCASSLGPLGQAIAYEQYFGPGTRLTVT.

The chain is built from TRBV7-3 and TRBJ2-1; 9 bases agree with TRBD2. The CDR3 totals 15 residues. The junction had 9 bases not matched to a gene; V was cut back by 5 bases and J by 7 bases. Germline CDR1 SGHTA, CDR2 FQGTGA. The CDR3 DNA follows: TGTGCCAGCAGCCCCTTTGCGGGAGGGCCTAATGAGCAGTTCTTC. Amino acids: CASSPFAGGPNEQFF.

Comments on this clonotype: The conserved final phenylalanine or tryptophan is absent from the CDR3, which likely points to a read error. The genes are TRBV20-1 and TRBJ1-2, with a possible D match to TRBD1 (5 bases). From germline, CDR1 is DFQATT and CDR2 SNEGSKA (reference sequence). This CDR3 comprises 15 residues. Trimming took off 5 bases at V and 5 bases at J, with 21 bases between the two ends. The CDR3 coding sequence is TGCAGTGCTCACCAGAGGACCGGGGGACGGTATGGCTACACCCTC. This gives the protein CSAHQRTGGRYGYTL.

Ten or more counts support this clonotype. The chain has TRBV27 and TRBJ1-2, with D possibly TRBD1 on 5 matching bases. V lost 5 bases and J lost 2, with 12 bases in between. Germline-derived CDR1 and CDR2 are MNHEY and SMNVEV (reference sequence). CDR3 length: 14 amino acids. CDR3 residues: CASSTRDGNYGYTF. CDR3 nucleotide sequence: TGTGCCAGCAGTACCCGGGACGGAAACTATGGCTACACCTTC.

The chain is built from TRBV6-1 and TRBJ1-1; possibly TRBD1 for D (6 bases). Germline V gene lookup returns CDR1 MNHNS and CDR2 SASEGT. With 5 bases removed from V and 1 base from J, the gap between germline ends came to 14 bases. The length of the CDR3 is 15 residues. This chain's CDR3 is CASSSEQGKNTEAFF. The DNA of the CDR3 is TGTGCCAGCAGTTCCGAACAGGGAAAGAACACTGAAGCTTTCTTT.

In its sample, this clonotype was seen a few times. The J gene is TRBJ2-3, the V gene TRBV7-2, with a weak D call TRBD2 (5 bases). Germline CDR1 SGHTA, CDR2 FQGNSA. The V end was cut by 3 bases, the J end by 9 bases, with 10 bases between. The CDR3 loop spans 12 amino acids. CDR3 protein: CASSFFPGTQYF. The CDR3 nucleotides are TGTGCCAGCAGCTTTTTTCCGGGGACGCAGTATTTT.

This clonotype was seen ten or more times. The V and J genes are TRBV11-2 and TRBJ2-1; TRBD2 matches 9 bases. With V trimmed by 2 bases and J by 1 base, 15 bases remained unmatched. This CDR3 contains 20 residues. Germline CDR1 and CDR2: SGHAT and FQNNGV. CDR3 residues: CASSLFALLGGRESYNEQFF. The DNA of the CDR3 is TGTGCCAGCAGCTTATTCGCCCTTCTAGGCGGGAGGGAGTCCTACAATGAGCAGTTCTTC.

As concerns this clonotype: Possible read error: a much larger clone is one base away. The rearrangement uses TRBV3-1 and TRBJ2-4, with a weak D call TRBD1 (6 bases). Germline V gene lookup returns CDR1 LGHDT and CDR2 YNNKEL (reference sequence). The CDR3 consists of 16 residues. DNA for the CDR3: TGTACCAGCAGCCAAGAATGGACAGACATTAAAAACATTCAGTACTTC. Protein: CTSSQEWTDIKNIQYF.

This clonotype appeared many times. CDR3 loop: CSARAGSSSYNSPLHF. CDR3 coding DNA: TGCAGTGCTAGAGCGGGGTCAAGCTCCTATAATTCACCCCTCCACTTT. This sequence joins TRBV20-1 and TRBJ1-6; no clear D. V was pared by 1 base and J by 0 bases, with 10 bases between. Looked up from germline, CDR1 is DFQATT and CDR2 is SNEGSKA (reference sequence). This CDR3 has 16 residues.

In the case of this clonotype: A read error is possible here, since a much larger clone lies one base away. V is TRBV11-2 and J is TRBJ2-2; D may be TRBD2 (5 bases). From germline, CDR1 is SGHAT and CDR2 FQNNGV. Trimming stripped 3 bases from V and 0 bases from J, with 11 bases between. This CDR3 contains 16 residues. DNA of the CDR3: TGTGCCAGCAGCTTGGGTAACGGGACGAACACCGGGGAGCTGTTTTTT. Amino acid sequence: CASSLGNGTNTGELFF.

This clonotype turned up a few times. The junction and the germline gene differ at one end; a read error may be behind it. The chain combines TRBV20-1 with TRBJ2-7, with D perhaps being TRBD1 or TRBD2 (6 bases each). CDR1 is DFQATT, CDR2 SNEGSKA, per germline (reference sequence). This CDR3 is 13 amino acids long. CDR3 DNA sequence: TGCAGTGCAAGAGAGGGGGGTCCCTACGAGCAGTACTTC. Translated: CSAREGGPYEQYF.

This clonotype turned up a few times. V is TRBV19 and J is TRBJ2-7; D is possibly TRBD1 or TRBD2 (5 bases each). The germline V and J ends were trimmed by 3 bases and 1 base, with 16 bases remaining between them. CDR3 size: 16 residues. Germline V gene lookup returns CDR1 LNHDA and CDR2 SQIVND (reference sequence). CDR3 sequence (DNA): TGTGCCAGTAGTATCTCGGGACGTGGGGGATCCTACGAGCAGTACTTC. Protein sequence: CASSISGRGGSYEQYF.

This clonotype has at least ten counts. J is TRBJ2-6 and V is TRBV5-1; possibly TRBD2 for D (5 bases). V was pared by 6 bases and J by 4 bases, with 23 bases between. The CDR3 is 18 amino acids. Germline loops: CDR1 SGHRS, CDR2 YFSETQ. The CDR3: CASTLQSALAGGANVLTF. The CDR3 DNA is TGCGCCAGCACCCTCCAGTCGGCCCTGGCGGGCGGGGCCAACGTCCTGACTTTC.

This clonotype was seen a few times. This chain's CDR3 is CASTETLNTGELFF. The CDR3 nucleotides are TGTGCCAGCACCGAGACACTGAACACCGGGGAGCTGTTTTTT. The chain joins TRBV9 to TRBJ2-2; D gene uncertain. The CDR3 has 14 residues. The V end lost 6 bases, the J end lost 1 base, and 10 bases lay between the germline ends. Germline V lookup: CDR1 SGDLS, CDR2 YYNGEE.

This clonotype showed up just a few times. The chain recombines TRBV5-1 with TRBJ1-1; TRBD1 aligns across 7 bases. This CDR3 contains 16 residues. Germline V gene lookup returns CDR1 SGHRS and CDR2 YFSETQ. The J segment lost 0 bases and the V segment lost 4 bases, leaving 9 bases of the junction unmatched. Here the CDR3 DNA reads TGCGCCAGCAGCGCTTACCAGACAGGGTTGAACACTGAAGCTTTCTTT. Protein sequence: CASSAYQTGLNTEAFF.